The rows below give T cell receptor beta chains drawn from one sample of a study of cytomegalovirus exposure and HLA in healthy donors. Profiling relied on immunoSEQ multiplex PCR, and the TCRdb table lists in-frame clones only, not all of them. The table includes about 160,000 clones, around 75% detected once. Sample: PBMCs. Receptor source: a woman in her forties or fifties in good health and CMV-seropositive. CDR3s include the opening cysteine and the closing phenylalanine or tryptophan. The order of the fields is clone size, D gene, J gene, V gene, CDR3 DNA, CDR3 protein. D genes are given only for firm matches. Not all rows give a size; the values are once, few, many and, for expanded clones, a class.

clone size: -
D gene: TRBD2
J gene: TRBJ2-3
V gene: TRBV5-1
CDR3 DNA: TGCGCCAGCAGCTTAAAACGCCCGGGACTACCAGATACGCAGTATTTT
CDR3 protein: CASSLKRPGLPDTQYF

clone size: -
D gene: -
J gene: TRBJ1-1
V gene: TRBV6-1
CDR3 DNA: TGTGCCAGCAGTGAAAAGGCACTATTGAACACTGAAGCTTTCTTT
CDR3 protein: CASSEKALLNTEAFF

clone size: -
D gene: -
J gene: TRBJ1-2
V gene: TRBV9
CDR3 DNA: TGTGCCAGCAGCGCGGACAAGCCCTGTGGCTACACCTTC
CDR3 protein: CASSADKPCGYTF

clone size: -
D gene: TRBD1
J gene: TRBJ1-4
V gene: TRBV29-1
CDR3 DNA: TGCAGCGCGGGACAGGGGATTGAAAAACTGTTTTTT
CDR3 protein: CSAGQGIEKLFF

clone size: few
D gene: TRBD2
J gene: TRBJ2-2
V gene: TRBV27
CDR3 DNA: TGTGCCAGCAGACTAGCGGGGGGTGCCGGGGAGCTGTTTTTT
CDR3 protein: CASRLAGGAGELFF

clone size: -
D gene: -
J gene: TRBJ1-1
V gene: TRBV29-1
CDR3 DNA: TGCAGCGCCAACGGTGGGGACTACACTGAAGCTTTCTTT
CDR3 protein: CSANGGDYTEAFF

clone size: -
D gene: -
J gene: TRBJ1-1
V gene: TRBV2
CDR3 DNA: TGTGCCAGCAGTGAATCGTCGGAAGCGTTGGCTTTCTTT
CDR3 protein: CASSESSEALAFF

clone size: -
D gene: TRBD1
J gene: TRBJ1-1
V gene: TRBV18
CDR3 DNA: TGTGCCAGCTCGTCGGCAGGGGGCATGTACACTGAAGCTTTCTTT
CDR3 protein: CASSSAGGMYTEAFF

clone size: -
D gene: TRBD1
J gene: TRBJ2-5
V gene: TRBV7-9
CDR3 DNA: TGTGCCAGCAGCGGACAGGGTGGGAGAGAGACCCAGTACTTC
CDR3 protein: CASSGQGGRETQYF

clone size: few
D gene: TRBD2
J gene: TRBJ2-1
V gene: TRBV5-1
CDR3 DNA: TGCGCCAGCAGCTGGGGGACTAGCGGGGGGGCCTCTGAGCAGTTCTTC
CDR3 protein: CASSWGTSGGASEQFF

clone size: -
D gene: -
J gene: TRBJ2-1
V gene: TRBV6-1
CDR3 DNA: TGTGCCAGCAGTGAAGGAGCAGGTATGTCATTCAGGGAGCAGTTCTTC
CDR3 protein: CASSEGAGMSFREQFF

clone size: -
D gene: TRBD1
J gene: TRBJ1-2
V gene: TRBV7-2
CDR3 DNA: TGTGCCAGCAGCGTTCAGGGGGCTGACTATGGCTACACCTTC
CDR3 protein: CASSVQGADYGYTF

clone size: -
D gene: TRBD1
J gene: TRBJ1-5
V gene: TRBV5-1
CDR3 DNA: TGCGCCAGCAGCTTGGAGGGACAGGGCGGTCAGCCCCAGCATTTT
CDR3 protein: CASSLEGQGGQPQHF

clone size: -
D gene: -
J gene: TRBJ2-6
V gene: TRBV2
CDR3 DNA: TGTGCCAGCGGCGGTTGGGGGGCCAACGTCCTGACTTTC
CDR3 protein: CASGGWGANVLTF

clone size: -
D gene: -
J gene: TRBJ1-1
V gene: TRBV7-9
CDR3 DNA: TGTGCCAGCAGCGACCAGGGTTATGGCACTGAAGCTTTCTTT
CDR3 protein: CASSDQGYGTEAFF

clone size: once
D gene: -
J gene: TRBJ1-6
V gene: TRBV11-2
CDR3 DNA: TGTGCCAGCAGTCCTTGGCCGAATTCACCCCTCCACTTT
CDR3 protein: CASSPWPNSPLHF

clone size: -
D gene: -
J gene: TRBJ2-7
V gene: TRBV7-9
CDR3 DNA: TGTGCCAGCAGACTACAGGGAGTGGACGAGCAGTACTTT
CDR3 protein: CASRLQGVDEQYF

clone size: -
D gene: -
J gene: TRBJ2-2
V gene: TRBV18
CDR3 DNA: TGTGCCAGCTCACCGTCGGTAGCACTCGCCACCGGGGAGCTGTTTTTT
CDR3 protein: CASSPSVALATGELFF

clone size: once
D gene: -
J gene: TRBJ1-1
V gene: TRBV2
CDR3 DNA: TGTGCCAGCAGTGTGGGCAGGGCGAACACCGAAGCTTTCTTT
CDR3 protein: CASSVGRANTEAFF

clone size: -
D gene: -
J gene: TRBJ1-2
V gene: TRBV5-4
CDR3 DNA: TGTGCCAGCAGCTCTGGGGGGGACTATGGCTACACCTTC
CDR3 protein: CASSSGGDYGYTF

clone size: -
D gene: -
J gene: TRBJ1-1
V gene: TRBV30
CDR3 DNA: TGTGCCTGGAATATACAGGGGAACACTGAAGCTTTCTTT
CDR3 protein: CAWNIQGNTEAFF

clone size: -
D gene: -
J gene: TRBJ2-3
V gene: TRBV2
CDR3 DNA: TGTGCCAGCAGTGAAGCGCTTCTGATCGGGGTAGGGGATACGCAGTATTTT
CDR3 protein: CASSEALLIGVGDTQYF

clone size: -
D gene: -
J gene: TRBJ2-1
V gene: TRBV12-1
CDR3 DNA: TGTGCCAGCAGCTTTGCCCAGCGGGATCACAATGAGCAGTTCTTC
CDR3 protein: CASSFAQRDHNEQFF